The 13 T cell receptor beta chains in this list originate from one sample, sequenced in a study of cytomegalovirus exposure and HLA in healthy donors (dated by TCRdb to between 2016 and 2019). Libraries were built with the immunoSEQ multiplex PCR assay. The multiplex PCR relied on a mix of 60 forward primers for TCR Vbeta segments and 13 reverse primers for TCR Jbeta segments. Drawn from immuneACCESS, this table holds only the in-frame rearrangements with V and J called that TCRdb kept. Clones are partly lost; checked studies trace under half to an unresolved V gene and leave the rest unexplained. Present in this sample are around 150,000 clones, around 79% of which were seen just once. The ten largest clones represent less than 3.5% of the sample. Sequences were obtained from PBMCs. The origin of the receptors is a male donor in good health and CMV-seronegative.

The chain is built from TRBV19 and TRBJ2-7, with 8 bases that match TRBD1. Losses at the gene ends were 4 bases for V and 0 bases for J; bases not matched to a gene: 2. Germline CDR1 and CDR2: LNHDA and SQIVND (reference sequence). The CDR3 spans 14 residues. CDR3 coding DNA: TGTGCCAGTAGTACCGACAGGGGCTCCTACGAGCAGTACTTC. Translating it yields CASSTDRGSYEQYF. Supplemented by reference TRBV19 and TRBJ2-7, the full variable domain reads DGGITQSPKYLFRKEGQNVTLSCEQNLNHDAMYWYRQDPGQGLRLIYYSQIVNDFQKGDIAEGYSVSREKKESFPLTVTSAQKNPTAFYLCASSTDRGSYEQYFGPGTRLTVT.

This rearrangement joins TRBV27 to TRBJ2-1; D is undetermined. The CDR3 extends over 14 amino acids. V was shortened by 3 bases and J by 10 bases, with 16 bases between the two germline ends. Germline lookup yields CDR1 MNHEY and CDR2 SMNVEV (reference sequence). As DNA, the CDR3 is TGTGCCAGCAGTTTTGCAGGCCCCTACTGGGAGCAGTTCTTC. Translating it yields CASSFAGPYWEQFF.

The CDR3 loop is CASSLGGHSSYEQYF. Here the CDR3 DNA reads TGTGCCAGCAGCTTGGGGGGACACTCTAGCTACGAGCAGTACTTC. The rearrangement links TRBV5-6 to TRBJ2-7, with D perhaps matching TRBD1 (6 bases). The germline V gene encodes CDR1 SGHDT and CDR2 YYEEEE. Between the trimmed V and J ends, which lost 0 bases and 3 bases, there was a span of 13 bases. The CDR3 covers 15 residues.

CDR3 sequence (DNA): TGTGCCAGCAGCTTATTAGTGGGACAGGGACTCTACACTGAAGCTTTCTTT. Its translation is CASSLLVGQGLYTEAFF. This rearrangement joins TRBV7-8 to TRBJ1-1; 9 bases agree with TRBD1. The CDR3 spans 17 residues. J was trimmed by 3 bases and V by 2 bases; bases with no gene match: 10. Germline loops: CDR1 SGHVS, CDR2 FQNEAQ.

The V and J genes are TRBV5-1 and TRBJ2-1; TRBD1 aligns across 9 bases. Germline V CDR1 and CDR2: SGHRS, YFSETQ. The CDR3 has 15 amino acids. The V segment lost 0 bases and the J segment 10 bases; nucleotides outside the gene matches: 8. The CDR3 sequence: CASSLVPGQGREQFF. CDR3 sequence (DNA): TGCGCCAGCAGCTTGGTTCCGGGACAGGGAAGGGAGCAGTTCTTC.

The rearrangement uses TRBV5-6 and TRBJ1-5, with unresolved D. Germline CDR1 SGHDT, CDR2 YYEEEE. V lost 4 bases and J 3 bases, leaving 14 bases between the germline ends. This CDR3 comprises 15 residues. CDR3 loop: CASSRNPRYNQPQHF. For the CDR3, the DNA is TGTGCCAGCAGCCGAAACCCACGGTACAATCAGCCCCAGCATTTT.

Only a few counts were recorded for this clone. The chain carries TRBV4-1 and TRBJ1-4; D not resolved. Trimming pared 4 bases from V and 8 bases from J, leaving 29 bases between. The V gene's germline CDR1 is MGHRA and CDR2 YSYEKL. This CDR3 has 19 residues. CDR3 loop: CASSPLVGAQAEEREKLFF. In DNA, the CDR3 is TGCGCCAGCAGCCCCCTCGTGGGAGCCCAGGCAGAGGAGAGGGAAAAACTGTTTTTT.

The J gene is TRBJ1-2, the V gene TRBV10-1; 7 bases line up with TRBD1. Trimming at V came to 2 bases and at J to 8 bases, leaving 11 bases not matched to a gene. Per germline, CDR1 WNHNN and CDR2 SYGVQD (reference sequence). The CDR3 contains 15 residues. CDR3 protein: CASSETLTGEGGYTF. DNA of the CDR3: TGCGCCAGCAGTGAGACCCTTACAGGGGAAGGCGGCTACACCTTC.

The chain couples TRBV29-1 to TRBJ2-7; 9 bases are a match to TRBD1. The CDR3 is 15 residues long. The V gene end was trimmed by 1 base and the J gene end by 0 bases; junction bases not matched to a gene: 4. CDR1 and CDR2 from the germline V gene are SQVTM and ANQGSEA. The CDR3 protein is CSVEGQGDYSYEQYF. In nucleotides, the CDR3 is TGCAGCGTTGAAGGACAGGGGGACTACTCCTACGAGCAGTACTTC.

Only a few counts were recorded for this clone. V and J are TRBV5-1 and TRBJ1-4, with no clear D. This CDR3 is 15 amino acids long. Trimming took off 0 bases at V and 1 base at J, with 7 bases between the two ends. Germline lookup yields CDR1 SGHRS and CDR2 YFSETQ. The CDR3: CASSLVAGTNEKLFF. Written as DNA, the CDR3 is TGCGCCAGCAGCTTGGTGGCAGGAACTAATGAAAAACTGTTTTTT.

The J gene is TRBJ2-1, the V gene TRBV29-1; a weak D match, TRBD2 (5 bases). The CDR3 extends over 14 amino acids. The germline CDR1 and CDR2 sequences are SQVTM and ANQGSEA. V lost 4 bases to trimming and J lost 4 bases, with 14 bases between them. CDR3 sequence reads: CSVGRAGAYNEQFF. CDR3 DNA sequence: TGCAGCGTTGGGCGCGCGGGTGCATACAATGAGCAGTTCTTC.

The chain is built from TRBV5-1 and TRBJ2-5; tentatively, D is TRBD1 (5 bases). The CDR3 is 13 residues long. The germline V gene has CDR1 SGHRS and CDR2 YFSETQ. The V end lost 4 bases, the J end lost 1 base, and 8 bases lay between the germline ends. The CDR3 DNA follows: TGCGCCAGCAGCCAGGGCATCCAAGAGACCCAGTACTTC. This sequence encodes CASSQGIQETQYF.

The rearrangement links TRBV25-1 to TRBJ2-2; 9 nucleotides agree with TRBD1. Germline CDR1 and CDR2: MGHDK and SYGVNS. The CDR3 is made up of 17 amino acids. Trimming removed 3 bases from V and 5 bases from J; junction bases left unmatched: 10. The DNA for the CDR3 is TGTGCCAGCAGTGACAGTCGAACAGGGGGCTTGACCGGGGAGCTGTTTTTT. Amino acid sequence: CASSDSRTGGLTGELFF. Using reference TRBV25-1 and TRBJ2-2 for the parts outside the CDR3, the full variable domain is EADIYQTPRYLVIGTGKKITLECSQTMGHDKMYWYQQDPGMELHLIHYSYGVNSTEKGDLSSESTVSRIRTEHFPLTLESARPSHTSQYLCASSDSRTGGLTGELFFGEGSRLTVL.